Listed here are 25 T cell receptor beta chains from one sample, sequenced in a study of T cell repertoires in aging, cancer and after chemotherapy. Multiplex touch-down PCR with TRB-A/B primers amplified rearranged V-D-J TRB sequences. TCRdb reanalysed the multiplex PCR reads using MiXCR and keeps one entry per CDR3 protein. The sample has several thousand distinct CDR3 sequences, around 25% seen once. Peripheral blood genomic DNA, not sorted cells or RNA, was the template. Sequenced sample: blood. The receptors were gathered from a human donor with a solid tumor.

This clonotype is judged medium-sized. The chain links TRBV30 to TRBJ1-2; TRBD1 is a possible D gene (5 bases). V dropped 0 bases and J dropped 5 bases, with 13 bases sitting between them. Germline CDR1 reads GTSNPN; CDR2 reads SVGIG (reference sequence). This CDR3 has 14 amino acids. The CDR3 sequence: CAWSVTGGRYGYTF. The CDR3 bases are TGTGCCTGGAGTGTAACGGGGGGAAGGTATGGCTACACCTTC.

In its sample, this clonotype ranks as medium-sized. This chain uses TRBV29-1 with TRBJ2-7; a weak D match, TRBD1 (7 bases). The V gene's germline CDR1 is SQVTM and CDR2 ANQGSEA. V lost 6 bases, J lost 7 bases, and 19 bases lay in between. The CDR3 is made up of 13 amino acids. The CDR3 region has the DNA TGCAGCGTATCGCGGAGGGGGCCGAGGGAGCAGTACTTC. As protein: CSVSRRGPREQYF.

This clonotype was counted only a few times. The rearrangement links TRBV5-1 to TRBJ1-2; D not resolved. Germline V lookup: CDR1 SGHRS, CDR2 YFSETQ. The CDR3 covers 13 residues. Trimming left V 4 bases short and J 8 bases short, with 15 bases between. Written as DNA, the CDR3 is TGCGCCAGCAGCACCGAGGCATACCTGGGCTACACCTTC. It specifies CASSTEAYLGYTF.

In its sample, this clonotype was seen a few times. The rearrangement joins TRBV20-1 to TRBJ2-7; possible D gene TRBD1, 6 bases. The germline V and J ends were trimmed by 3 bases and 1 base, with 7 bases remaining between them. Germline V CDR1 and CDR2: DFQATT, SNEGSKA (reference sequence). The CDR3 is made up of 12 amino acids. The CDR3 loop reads CSARGQSYEQYF. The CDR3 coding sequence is TGCAGTGCTAGGGGACAATCCTACGAGCAGTACTTC.

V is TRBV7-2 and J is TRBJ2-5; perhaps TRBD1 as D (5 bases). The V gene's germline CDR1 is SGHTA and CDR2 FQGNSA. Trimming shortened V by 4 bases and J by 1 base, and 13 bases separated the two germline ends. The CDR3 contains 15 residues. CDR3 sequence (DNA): TGTGCCAGCAGCTCAGACAGAGGCGCCCAAGAGACCCAGTACTTC. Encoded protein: CASSSDRGAQETQYF.

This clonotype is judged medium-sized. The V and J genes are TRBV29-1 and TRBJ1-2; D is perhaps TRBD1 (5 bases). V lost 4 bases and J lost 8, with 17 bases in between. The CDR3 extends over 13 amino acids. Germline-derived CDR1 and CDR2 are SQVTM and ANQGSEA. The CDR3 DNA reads TGCAGCGTTGGTACAGGTGGAGGCTCCGGCTACACCTTC. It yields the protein CSVGTGGGSGYTF.

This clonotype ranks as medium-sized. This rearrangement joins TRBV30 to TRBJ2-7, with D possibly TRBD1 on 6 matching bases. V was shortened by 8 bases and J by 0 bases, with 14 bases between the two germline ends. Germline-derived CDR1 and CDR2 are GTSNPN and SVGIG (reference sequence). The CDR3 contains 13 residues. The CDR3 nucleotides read TGTGCCCGTGAAGGGGGATACTCCTACGAGCAGTACTTC. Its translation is CAREGGYSYEQYF.

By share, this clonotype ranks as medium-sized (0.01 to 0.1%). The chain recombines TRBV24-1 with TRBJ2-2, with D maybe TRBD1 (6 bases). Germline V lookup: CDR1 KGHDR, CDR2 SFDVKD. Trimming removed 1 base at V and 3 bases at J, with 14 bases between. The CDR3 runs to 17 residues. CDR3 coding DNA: TGTGCCACCAGTGATTTTAACAGGGTAGTAGACACCGGGGAGCTGTTTTTT. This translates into CATSDFNRVVDTGELFF.

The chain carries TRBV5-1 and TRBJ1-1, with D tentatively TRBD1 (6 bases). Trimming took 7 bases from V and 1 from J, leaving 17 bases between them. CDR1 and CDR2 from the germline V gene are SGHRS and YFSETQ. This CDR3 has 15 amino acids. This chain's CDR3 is CASGPAGAANTEAFF. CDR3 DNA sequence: TGCGCCAGCGGTCCTGCGGGGGCAGCGAACACTGAAGCTTTCTTT.

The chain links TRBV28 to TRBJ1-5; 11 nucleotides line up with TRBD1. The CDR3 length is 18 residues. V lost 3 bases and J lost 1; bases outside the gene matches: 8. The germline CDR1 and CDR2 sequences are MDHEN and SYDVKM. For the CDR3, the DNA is TGTGCCAGCAGTTTTTCTGGACAGGGGGCCGTAAGCAATCAGCCCCAGCATTTT. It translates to CASSFSGQGAVSNQPQHF.

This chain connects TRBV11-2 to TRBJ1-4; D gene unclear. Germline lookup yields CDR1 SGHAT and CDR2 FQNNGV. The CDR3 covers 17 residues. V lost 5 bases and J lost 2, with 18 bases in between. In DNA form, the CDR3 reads TGTGCCAGCAGCCGTCTTAGCGGGGAAACGACTAATGAAAAACTGTTTTTT. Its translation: CASSRLSGETTNEKLFF.

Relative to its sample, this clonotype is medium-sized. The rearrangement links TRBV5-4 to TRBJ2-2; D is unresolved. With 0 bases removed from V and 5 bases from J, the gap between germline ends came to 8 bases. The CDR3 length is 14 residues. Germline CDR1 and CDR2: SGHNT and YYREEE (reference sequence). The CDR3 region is CASSLGATTGELFF. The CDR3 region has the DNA TGTGCCAGCAGCTTGGGGGCTACGACCGGGGAGCTGTTTTTT. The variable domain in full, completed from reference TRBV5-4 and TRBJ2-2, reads ETGVTQSPTHLIKTRGQQVTLRCSSQSGHNTVSWYQQALGQGPQFIFQYYREEENGRGNFPPRFSGLQFPNYSSELNVNALELDDSALYLCASSLGATTGELFFGEGSRLTVL.

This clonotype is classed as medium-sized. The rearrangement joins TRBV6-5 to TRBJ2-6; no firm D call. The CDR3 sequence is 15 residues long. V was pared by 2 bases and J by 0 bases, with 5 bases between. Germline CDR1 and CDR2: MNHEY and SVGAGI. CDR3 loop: CASSYVRSGANVLTF. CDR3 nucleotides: TGTGCCAGCAGTTACGTCCGCTCTGGGGCCAACGTCCTGACTTTC.

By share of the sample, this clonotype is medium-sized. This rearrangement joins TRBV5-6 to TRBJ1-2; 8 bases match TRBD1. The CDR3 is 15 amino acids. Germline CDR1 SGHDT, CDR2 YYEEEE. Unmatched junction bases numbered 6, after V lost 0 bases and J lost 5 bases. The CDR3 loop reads CASSLGAQGGYGYTF. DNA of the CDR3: TGTGCCAGCAGCTTGGGGGCACAGGGGGGATATGGCTACACCTTC.

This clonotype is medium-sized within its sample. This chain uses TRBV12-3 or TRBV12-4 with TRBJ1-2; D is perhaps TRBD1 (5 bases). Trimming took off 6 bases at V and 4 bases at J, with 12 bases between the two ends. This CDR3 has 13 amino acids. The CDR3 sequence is CASRKGALYGYTF. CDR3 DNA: TGTGCCAGCAGGAAAGGGGCACTCTATGGCTACACCTTC.

This CDR3 reads CASSRQGKSPQHF. The CDR3 bases are TGTGCCAGTAGTAGACAAGGAAAGTCACCCCAGCATTTT. The V call is TRBV19, the J call TRBJ1-5; D is undetermined. CDR3 length: 13 amino acids. V was pared by 4 bases and J by 10 bases, with 14 bases between. Germline V gene lookup returns CDR1 LNHDA and CDR2 SQIVND (reference sequence). Using reference TRBV19 and TRBJ1-5 for the parts outside the CDR3, the full variable domain is DGGITQSPKYLFRKEGQNVTLSCEQNLNHDAMYWYRQDPGQGLRLIYYSQIVNDFQKGDIAEGYSVSREKKESFPLTVTSAQKNPTAFYLCASSRQGKSPQHFGDGTRLSIL.

CDR3 nucleotide sequence: TGTGCCAGCAGTCCGCCCCCGGACAGCTACGAGCAGTACTTC. Encoded protein: CASSPPPDSYEQYF. The chain has TRBV28 and TRBJ2-7; D may be TRBD1 (6 bases). In germline, CDR1 is MDHEN, CDR2 SYDVKM. CDR3 length: 14 residues. Trimming took off 5 bases at V and 3 bases at J, with 14 bases between the two ends.

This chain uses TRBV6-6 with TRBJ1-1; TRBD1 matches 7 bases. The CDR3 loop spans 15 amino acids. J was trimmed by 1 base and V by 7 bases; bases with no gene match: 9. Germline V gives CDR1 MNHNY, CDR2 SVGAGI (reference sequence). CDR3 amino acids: CASIHVRTGNTEAFF. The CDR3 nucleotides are TGTGCCAGCATCCACGTTAGGACAGGGAACACTGAAGCTTTCTTT.

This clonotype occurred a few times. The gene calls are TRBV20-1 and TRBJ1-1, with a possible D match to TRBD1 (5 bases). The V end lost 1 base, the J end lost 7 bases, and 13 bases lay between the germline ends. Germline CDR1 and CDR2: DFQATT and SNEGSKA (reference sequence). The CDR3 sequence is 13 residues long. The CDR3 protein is CSARARDHGEAFF. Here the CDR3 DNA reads TGCAGTGCTAGAGCTCGGGACCATGGTGAAGCTTTCTTT.

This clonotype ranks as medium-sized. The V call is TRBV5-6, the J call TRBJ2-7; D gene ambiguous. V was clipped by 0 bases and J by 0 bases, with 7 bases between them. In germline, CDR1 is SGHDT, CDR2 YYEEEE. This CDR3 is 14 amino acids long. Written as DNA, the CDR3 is TGTGCCAGCAGCTTGGGGCAGAGCTCCTACGAGCAGTACGTC. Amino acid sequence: CASSLGQSSYEQYV.

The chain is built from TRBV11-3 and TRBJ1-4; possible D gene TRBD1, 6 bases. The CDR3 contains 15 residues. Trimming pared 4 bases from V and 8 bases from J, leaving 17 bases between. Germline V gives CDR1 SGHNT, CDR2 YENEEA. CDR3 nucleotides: TGTGCCAGCAGCTCTCGCACCGGGACAAGAGAAAAACTGTTTTTT. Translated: CASSSRTGTREKLFF.

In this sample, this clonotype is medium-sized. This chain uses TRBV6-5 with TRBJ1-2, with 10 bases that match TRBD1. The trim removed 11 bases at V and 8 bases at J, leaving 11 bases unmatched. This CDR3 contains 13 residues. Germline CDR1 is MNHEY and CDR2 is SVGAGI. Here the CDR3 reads CAVIGTGESGYTF. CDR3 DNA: TGTGCCGTCATCGGGACAGGGGAAAGCGGCTACACCTTC.

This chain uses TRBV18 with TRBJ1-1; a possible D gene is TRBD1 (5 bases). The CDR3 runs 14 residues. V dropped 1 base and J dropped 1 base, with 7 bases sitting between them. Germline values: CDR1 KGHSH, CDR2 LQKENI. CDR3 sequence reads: CASSPLGANTEAFF. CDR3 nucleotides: TGTGCCAGCTCACCACTTGGGGCGAACACTGAAGCTTTCTTT.

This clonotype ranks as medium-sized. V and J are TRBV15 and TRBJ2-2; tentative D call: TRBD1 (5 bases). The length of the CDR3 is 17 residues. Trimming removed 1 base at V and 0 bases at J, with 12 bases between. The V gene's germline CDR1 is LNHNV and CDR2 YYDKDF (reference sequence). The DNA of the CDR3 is TGTGCCACCAGCAGAGGTGGGCAGGGTTCGAACACCGGGGAGCTGTTTTTT. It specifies CATSRGGQGSNTGELFF.

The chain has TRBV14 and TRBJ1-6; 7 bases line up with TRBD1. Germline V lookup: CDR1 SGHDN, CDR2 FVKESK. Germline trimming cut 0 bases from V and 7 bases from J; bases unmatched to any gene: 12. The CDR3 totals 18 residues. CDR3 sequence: CASSQDGGLGQLNSPLHF. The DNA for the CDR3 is TGTGCCAGCAGCCAAGATGGGGGGTTGGGACAGCTCAATTCACCCCTCCACTTT.